The 26 T cell receptor beta chains below were found in one sample sequenced in a study of blood T cells in healthy people across ages. The second PCR ran roughly 6 to 11 cycles with a sample-barcoded 5' primer and J-beta primers. TCRdb re-called the 5' RACE reads with MiXCR, one entry per CDR3 protein. Here the sample spans 500,000 to 700,000 distinct CDR3 sequences, about 28% being singletons. The sequencing input was blood. The receptors were sampled from a woman older than 75 in good health.

V and J are TRBV11-2 and TRBJ1-2; TRBD1 might be the D (6 bases). The CDR3 covers 15 residues. Germline values: CDR1 SGHAT, CDR2 FQNNGV. V dropped 3 bases and J dropped 8 bases, with 19 bases sitting between them. The CDR3 DNA reads as TGTGCCAGCAGCTTGACAGGAGCGAAGGTGGGGGGCTACACCTTC. This translates into CASSLTGAKVGGYTF.

This clonotype was observed at least ten times. The rearrangement uses TRBV4-3 and TRBJ2-3; perhaps D is TRBD1 or TRBD2 (6 bases each). V lost 0 bases and J 2 bases, leaving 15 bases between the germline ends. Germline V gene data show CDR1 as LGHNA and CDR2 as YSLEER. The CDR3 length is 17 residues. CDR3 in DNA: TGCGCCAGCAGCCAAGATGGTAGGGGGGCCTCCACAGATACGCAGTATTTT. It encodes CASSQDGRGASTDTQYF.

This rearrangement joins TRBV21-1 to TRBJ2-1; the table's D gene call, TRBD2, was not cross checked with the DNA. TRBV21-1 is marked as a pseudogene. The CDR3 length is 15 residues. CDR3 coding DNA: TGTGCCAGCAGCAAGGGGGCTAGCGGGGGGTATGAGCAGTTCTTC. Translated, it gives CASSKGASGGYEQFF.

A single count supports this clonotype. This rearrangement joins TRBV20-1 to TRBJ1-2; D gene unclear. Trimming took off 0 bases at V and 4 bases at J, with 12 bases between the two ends. Germline lookup yields CDR1 DFQATT and CDR2 SNEGSKA (reference sequence). This CDR3 has 14 amino acids. The CDR3 loop is CSARDDGSTYGYTF. The CDR3 DNA reads TGCAGTGCTAGAGATGACGGATCCACCTATGGCTACACCTTC.

This clonotype was found a few times. The chain combines TRBV30 with TRBJ2-6, with D unresolved. With 4 bases removed from V and 1 base from J, the gap between germline ends came to 5 bases. Germline CDR1 and CDR2: GTSNPN and SVGIG (reference sequence). This CDR3 has 13 amino acids. CDR3 residues: CAWTSSGANVLTF. DNA of the CDR3: TGTGCCTGGACTTCATCTGGGGCCAACGTCCTGACTTTC.

In its sample, this clonotype was seen a few times. The rearrangement uses TRBV7-6 and TRBJ1-5, with TRBD1 identical over 9 bases. Per the germline V gene, CDR1 is SGHVS and CDR2 is FNYEAQ. The CDR3 loop spans 14 amino acids. J lost 6 bases, V lost 5 bases, and 5 bases had no gene match. The CDR3 spells CASSPQDRGQPQHF. The CDR3 DNA is TGTGCCAGCAGCCCGCAGGACAGGGGTCAGCCCCAGCATTTT.

This clonotype was counted a few times. DNA of the CDR3: TGCAGTGCTAGAGATTGGTACAGGACTGAGTTTGCTGAAGCTTTCTTT. It is translated as CSARDWYRTEFAEAFF. The rearrangement uses TRBV20-1 and TRBJ1-1; possibly TRBD1 for D (5 bases). The CDR3 consists of 16 residues. Germline V CDR1 and CDR2: DFQATT, SNEGSKA (reference sequence). V lost 0 bases and J 6 bases, leaving 20 bases between the germline ends.

This clonotype was seen more than once but under ten times. The chain is built from TRBV5-5 and TRBJ2-7; the D gene is possibly TRBD2 (5 bases). The CDR3 totals 14 residues. Germline V gene lookup returns CDR1 SGHKS and CDR2 YYEKEE (reference sequence). V lost 0 bases and J lost 6, with 13 bases in between. In DNA, the CDR3 is TGTGCCAGCAGCTTGGTGGGAGCCCCTGGCGAGCAGTACTTC. Amino acid sequence: CASSLVGAPGEQYF.

This chain uses TRBV30 with TRBJ1-5, with a tentative D call TRBD1 (6 bases). The CDR3 covers 14 residues. The germline V gene has CDR1 GTSNPN and CDR2 SVGIG (reference sequence). V lost 5 bases to trimming and J lost 7 bases, with 18 bases between them. The DNA for the CDR3 is TGTGCCTGGGCCCAGGGGAGGATGGACCAGCCCCAGCATTTT. Protein sequence: CAWAQGRMDQPQHF.

The rearrangement uses TRBV5-1 and TRBJ2-1; no firm D call. This CDR3 is built from 15 residues. Trimming removed 1 base at V and 0 bases at J, with 8 bases between. CDR1 and CDR2 from the germline V gene are SGHRS and YFSETQ. This CDR3 is CASSLTHSSYNEQFF. The DNA for the CDR3 is TGCGCCAGCAGCTTGACCCACAGCTCCTACAATGAGCAGTTCTTC.

Comment on this clonotype: With a much larger clone just one base away, this may be a read error. The chain carries TRBV4-1 and TRBJ2-5, with 9 bases aligning to TRBD1. Germline values: CDR1 MGHRA, CDR2 YSYEKL. The CDR3 length is 17 residues. CDR3 region: CASSQDPGTGTQETRYF. The CDR3 nucleotides read TGCGCCAGCAGCCAAGATCCTGGGACAGGGACCCAAGAGACCCGGTACTTC.

This clonotype was counted many times. V and J are TRBV12-3 or TRBV12-4 and TRBJ2-1; 10 bases align to TRBD2. CDR3 length: 16 residues. V dropped 5 bases and J dropped 4; count of bases not matched to a gene: 8. The CDR3 region has the DNA TGTGCCAGCAGTCCGCGCCCTAGCGGGGGATACAATGAGCAGTTCTTC. It specifies CASSPRPSGGYNEQFF.

In regard to this clonotype: Since a much larger clone is just one base distant, this may be a read error. Here the CDR3 reads CASSLGEYNEQYF. CDR3 sequence (DNA): TGTGCCAGCAGCTTGGGGGAGTACAATGAGCAGTACTTC. This sequence joins TRBV7-9 and TRBJ2-1, with D possibly being TRBD1 or TRBD2 (5 bases each). The end of the DNA fits TRBJ2-7 better, so the J call may be wrong. Germline V gives CDR1 SEHNR, CDR2 FQNEAQ (reference sequence). The CDR3 consists of 13 residues.

This rearrangement joins TRBV30 to TRBJ2-3; possibly TRBD1 or TRBD2 for D (7 bases each). This CDR3 region has 14 residues. Germline CDR1 and CDR2: GTSNPN and SVGIG (reference sequence). Trimming pared 7 bases from V and 2 bases from J, leaving 16 bases between. The CDR3 here is CASDQGGHTDTQYF. Here the CDR3 DNA reads TGTGCCTCGGACCAGGGGGGGCACACAGATACGCAGTATTTT.

This clonotype was seen ten or more times. The CDR3 protein is CSVMGRMNTEAFF. The CDR3 DNA follows: TGCAGCGTGATGGGACGGATGAACACTGAAGCTTTCTTT. The rearrangement joins TRBV29-1 to TRBJ1-1, with a possible D match to TRBD1 (5 bases). This CDR3 region has 13 residues. Germline V gene lookup returns CDR1 SQVTM and CDR2 ANQGSEA. V gave up 6 bases and J gave up 0 bases, with 11 bases separating them.

This clonotype was seen a few times. This may stem from a read error, because a much larger clone lies one nucleotide away. The V gene is TRBV12-3 or TRBV12-4, the J gene TRBJ2-5, with TRBD2 matching over 10 bases. This CDR3 comprises 14 residues. The J segment lost 11 bases and the V segment lost 7 bases, leaving 13 bases of the junction unmatched. Written as DNA, the CDR3 is TGTGCCAGCACCACTAGCGGGACCTACAATGAGCAGTACTTC. It encodes CASTTSGTYNEQYF.

This chain links TRBV30 with TRBJ1-5, with D hard to call. Trimming took off 3 bases at V and 6 bases at J, with 9 bases between the two ends. The CDR3 extends over 12 amino acids. The germline CDR1 and CDR2 sequences are GTSNPN and SVGIG (reference sequence). As DNA, the CDR3 is TGTGCCTGGAGCGCCGGGCTTCAGCCCCAGCATTTT. Its protein is CAWSAGLQPQHF.

This clonotype was recorded many times. V gene TRBV6-6 combines with J gene TRBJ1-1; TRBD1 is a possible D gene (6 bases). Trimming shortened V by 7 bases and J by 4 bases, and 22 bases separated the two germline ends. The germline V gene has CDR1 MNHNY and CDR2 SVGAGI (reference sequence). CDR3 length equals 16 residues. CDR3 nucleotide sequence: TGTGCCAGCATCACTCGACAGGCCCGGGCGAGCACTGAAGCTTTCTTT. Translated, it gives CASITRQARASTEAFF.

This chain connects TRBV4-3 to TRBJ1-1; D perhaps matches TRBD1 (6 bases). CDR3 length equals 15 residues. V lost 0 bases, J lost 6 bases, and 14 bases lay in between. Germline assignment: CDR1 LGHNA and CDR2 YSLEER. The CDR3 bases are TGCGCCAGCAGCCAAGATCTGGGGGCGTTGGCTGAAGCTTTCTTT. Protein product: CASSQDLGALAEAFF.

This clonotype was found a few times. V gene TRBV5-1 combines with J gene TRBJ1-6; D is unresolved. The V end lost 0 bases, the J end lost 7 bases, and 20 bases lay between the germline ends. This CDR3 region has 18 residues. Looked up from germline, CDR1 is SGHRS and CDR2 is YFSETQ. For the CDR3, the DNA is TGCGCCAGCAGCTTGGAGCAGCTAGACCCCCCGGGAAATTCACCCCTCCACTTT. It translates to CASSLEQLDPPGNSPLHF.

The V call is TRBV7-9, the J call TRBJ1-2, with 8 bases that match TRBD1. This CDR3 is built from 17 residues. The junction had 14 bases not matched to a gene; V was cut back by 4 bases and J by 4 bases. In germline, CDR1 is SEHNR, CDR2 FQNEAQ (reference sequence). CDR3 sequence reads: CASSCRGRETLAYGYTF. For the CDR3, the DNA is TGTGCCAGCAGCTGCAGGGGGCGCGAGACATTGGCCTATGGCTACACCTTC.

V gene TRBV4-3 combines with J gene TRBJ2-1; D tentatively reads TRBD1 or TRBD2 (5 bases each). The germline V gene has CDR1 LGHNA and CDR2 YSLEER. The V end lost 3 bases, the J end lost 0 bases, and 9 bases lay between the germline ends. This CDR3 has 15 amino acids. In nucleotides, the CDR3 is TGCGCCAGCAGCCAGAGGGGCTACTCCTACAATGAGCAGTTCTTC. Amino acid sequence: CASSQRGYSYNEQFF.

This clonotype was picked up many times. The gene calls are TRBV30 and TRBJ2-7; maybe TRBD1 (5 bases). The V and J ends lost 0 bases and 6 bases respectively, with 9 bases between them. This CDR3 comprises 12 residues. Per germline, CDR1 GTSNPN and CDR2 SVGIG (reference sequence). The CDR3 protein is CAWSVTRAEQYF. The CDR3 bases are TGTGCCTGGAGTGTAACCAGGGCCGAGCAGTACTTC.

Remarks on this clonotype: With a much larger clone just one base away, this may be a read error. The chain uses TRBV6-2 or TRBV6-3 and TRBJ1-1; no clear D gene. The CDR3 runs to 14 residues. Germline lookup yields CDR1 MNHEY and CDR2 SVGEGT. The CDR3 nucleotides read TGTGCCAGCAGTTACCCGACCTCTAACATTGAAGCTTTCTTT. Its translation: CASSYPTSNIEAFF.

The chain uses TRBV7-9 and TRBJ1-5; 9 bases agree with TRBD1. The CDR3 extends over 15 amino acids. CDR1 and CDR2 (germline): SEHNR, FQNEAQ (reference sequence). V gave up 5 bases and J gave up 5 bases; unmatched junction bases: 7. CDR3 DNA sequence: TGTGCCAGCAGCGCCACAGGGGGCCAGGATCAGCCCCAGCATTTT. This sequence encodes CASSATGGQDQPQHF.

With respect to this clonotype: This may be a read error, as it is one base from a much larger clone. The conserved phenylalanine or tryptophan normally closing the CDR3 is absent here, so this likely arose from a read error. The rearrangement links TRBV4-3 to TRBJ2-1; the D is unclear. V lost 0 bases and J lost 8, with 14 bases in between. The CDR3 loop spans 15 amino acids. Germline CDR1 LGHNA, CDR2 YSLEER. The DNA of the CDR3 is TGCGCCAGCAGCCAAGATCTAAGGTCTTCGGATGAGCAGTTCTTG. It specifies CASSQDLRSSDEQFL.